This T cell receptor (beta chain) was documented in a study of T cells in Graves' hyperthyroidism and ophthalmopathy. The CDR3 regions of TCR beta were amplified from RNA transcripts. When the TCR CDR3 underwent first-round RT-PCR, the HTBI primer set was used. TCRdb itself ran the multiplex PCR reads through MiXCR, one entry per CDR3 protein. The data show some 500,000 distinct CDR3 sequences, roughly an eighth seen once. When ophthalmopathy did not progress within 18 months, Graves' hyperthyroidism was considered stable. The hyperthyroidism was newly diagnosed and had lasted under 2 months; the patients were aged 18 to 65. This clonotype occurred many times. CDR1 and CDR2 from the germline V gene are SGHAT and FQNNGV. The CDR3 covers 14 residues. Between the trimmed V and J ends, which lost 5 bases and 1 base, there was a span of 8 bases.

This rearrangement joins TRBV11-2 to TRBJ2-2; maybe TRBD1 (5 bases). Sequencing was performed on blood. The sequence came from a woman between 18 and 30 years old with Graves' hyperthyroidism. CDR3 loop: CASSTTVNTGELFF. Here the CDR3 DNA reads TGTGCCAGCAGCACGACAGTGAACACCGGGGAGCTGTTTTTT. Complete variable domain (other parts from reference TRBV11-2 and TRBJ2-2): EAGVAQSPRYKIIEKRQSVAFWCNPISGHATLYWYQQILGQGPKLLIQFQNNGVVDDSQLPKDRFSAERLKGVDSTLKIQPAKLEDSAVYLCASSTTVNTGELFFGEGSRLTVL.